The 22 T cell receptor beta chains below come from one sample, sequenced in a study of T cell responses to AZD1222 COVID-19 vaccine (dated by TCRdb to about 2021). Read against the paper, the sample's time point label means: about 28 days (+/-7) after the second vaccine dose. The protocol used for the library was the immunoSEQ multiplex PCR assay. The source is immuneACCESS, and TCRdb retained only in-frame sequences with V and J called. Part of the clones is not carried over; for the studies checked, unresolved V genes explain less than half of this, and the remainder is unexplained. The sample yields 20,000 or so clones; 84% were counted once. Of the sample, roughly 16% falls within the top ten clones. This sample comprised peripheral blood, obtained 28 days after the second AZD1222 dose. These receptors came from an adult who received the AZD1222 COVID-19 vaccine.

The V gene is TRBV9, the J gene TRBJ1-3; D might be TRBD1 (6 bases). This CDR3 contains 18 residues. V lost 2 bases to trimming and J lost 4 bases, with 22 bases between them. The germline V gene has CDR1 SGDLS and CDR2 YYNGEE. CDR3 protein: CASSVSSGQQGYGNTIYF. The CDR3 DNA follows: TGTGCCAGCAGCGTGTCCTCTGGACAGCAGGGTTACGGAAACACCATATATTTT.

This clone occurred once. CDR3 protein: CASSLRGRLAIYNEQFF. The CDR3 DNA reads TGTGCCAGCAGCCTCCGCGGGCGACTAGCGATCTACAATGAGCAGTTCTTC. The chain carries TRBV7-2 and TRBJ2-1; 8 bases agree with TRBD2. V lost 5 bases, J lost 3 bases, and 12 bases stayed unmatched. Germline assignment: CDR1 SGHTA and CDR2 FQGNSA. The length of the CDR3 is 17 residues. Full variable domain (remainder filled in from reference TRBV7-2 and TRBJ2-1): GAGVSQSPSNKVTEKGKDVELRCDPISGHTALYWYRQSLGQGLEFLIYFQGNSAPDKSGLPSDRFSAERTGGSVSTLTIQRTQQEDSAVYLCASSLRGRLAIYNEQFFGPGTRLTVL.

The rearrangement uses TRBV2 and TRBJ2-2; TRBD2 matches 8 bases. V was clipped by 7 bases and J by 5 bases; unmatched bases: 9. The CDR3 extends over 15 amino acids. CDR1 and CDR2 (germline): SNHLY, FYNNEI. The CDR3 nucleotides read TGTGCCAGCACTACCGGGACTAGTGGGACCGGGGAGCTGTTTTTT. Translation: CASTTGTSGTGELFF. Full variable domain (rest looked up from reference TRBV2 and TRBJ2-2): EPEVTQTPSHQVTQMGQEVILRCVPISNHLYFYWYRQILGQKVEFLVSFYNNEISEKSEIFDDQFSVERPDGSNFTLKIRSTKLEDSAMYFCASTTGTSGTGELFFGEGSRLTVL.

This clone showed up just once. This chain links TRBV7-2 with TRBJ2-7; TRBD1 aligns across 11 bases. CDR3 length: 15 residues. Trimming took 5 bases from V and 5 from J; bases not matched to a gene: 8. Germline-derived CDR1 and CDR2 are SGHTA and FQGNSA. The CDR3 bases are TGTGCCAGCAGCGGACAGGGGGCCACCGGGAACGAGCAGTACTTC. Its protein is CASSGQGATGNEQYF.

The chain has TRBV7-9 and TRBJ2-1, with 8 bases that match TRBD1. Germline V CDR1 and CDR2: SEHNR, FQNEAQ (reference sequence). There are 15 residues in the CDR3. Trimming at V came to 5 bases and at J to 4 bases, leaving 7 bases not matched to a gene. This chain's CDR3 is CASSPRDRSYNEQFF. The CDR3 nucleotides read TGTGCCAGCAGCCCCCGGGACAGGTCTTACAATGAGCAGTTCTTC.

This rearrangement joins TRBV19 to TRBJ1-1; D not resolved. V gave up 7 bases and J gave up 6 bases, with 15 bases separating them. This CDR3 spans 13 amino acids. Per germline, CDR1 LNHDA and CDR2 SQIVND (reference sequence). CDR3 DNA: TGTGCCAGTACTCCGAGGGAAAGGGCTGAAGCTTTCTTT. This translates into CASTPRERAEAFF.

This sequence joins TRBV9 and TRBJ2-6; D remains ambiguous. CDR1 and CDR2 (germline): SGDLS, YYNGEE. The V gene lost 0 bases and the J gene lost 0 bases, with 4 bases spanning the gap. There are 15 residues in the CDR3. The DNA of the CDR3 is TGTGCCAGCAGCGTAGAGCTCTCTGGGGCCAACGTCCTGACTTTC. Translated: CASSVELSGANVLTF.

The chain employs TRBV5-8 and TRBJ2-7; unclear D gene. The length of the CDR3 is 15 residues. Trimming took 1 base from V and 0 from J, leaving 11 bases between them. Germline-derived CDR1 and CDR2 are SGHTS and YDEGEE. This CDR3 is CASSLSTESSYEQYF. In DNA form, the CDR3 reads TGTGCCAGCAGCTTGTCAACGGAGAGCTCCTACGAGCAGTACTTC.

In regard to this clone: One base away lies a much larger clone, so this may be a sequencing read error. The same CDR3 can be traced to other DNA sequences in this sample. V usage is TRBV6-1 and J usage is TRBJ1-3; D not resolved. Trimming stripped 3 bases from V and 1 base from J, with 7 bases between. CDR1 is MNHNS, CDR2 SASEGT, per germline. This CDR3 has 14 residues. CDR3 bases: TGTGCCAGCAGTGATGGGGTGTCTGGAAACACCATATATTTT. Translating it yields CASSDGVSGNTIYF.

The chain has TRBV7-2 and TRBJ1-6; the D is unclear. The V gene lost 3 bases and the J gene lost 2 bases, with 11 bases spanning the gap. The CDR3 consists of 16 residues. Germline V lookup: CDR1 SGHTA, CDR2 FQGNSA. CDR3 bases: TGTGCCAGCAGCTTGGGCACTATGGCCTATAATTCACCCCTCCACTTT. This encodes CASSLGTMAYNSPLHF.

The V gene is TRBV11-2, the J gene TRBJ2-1; 7 bases agree with TRBD1. The CDR3 has 15 residues. The V gene end was trimmed by 6 bases and the J gene end by 3 bases; junction bases not matched to a gene: 8. The germline V gene has CDR1 SGHAT and CDR2 FQNNGV. CDR3 nucleotides: TGTGCCAGCAGGGCTCCGGGACAGTACTACAATGAGCAGTTCTTC. This encodes CASRAPGQYYNEQFF.

A single count supports this clone. The chain combines TRBV11-3 with TRBJ2-7; the match to TRBD1 covers 9 bases. Looked up from germline, CDR1 is SGHNT and CDR2 is YENEEA. The CDR3 consists of 14 residues. J lost 3 bases, V lost 5 bases, and 5 bases had no gene match. The CDR3 here is CASSTGTGFYEQYF. The CDR3 DNA follows: TGTGCCAGCAGCACCGGGACAGGGTTCTACGAGCAGTACTTC.

This chain connects TRBV11-2 to TRBJ1-1, with D hard to call. The CDR3 extends over 11 amino acids. V lost 1 base to trimming and J lost 6 bases, with 3 bases between them. Germline V gene sequence: CDR1 SGHAT, CDR2 FQNNGV. The CDR3 DNA sequence: TGTGCCAGCAGCTTAGGTCCTGAAGCTTTCTTT. Amino acid sequence: CASSLGPEAFF. Supplemented by reference TRBV11-2 and TRBJ1-1, the full variable domain reads EAGVAQSPRYKIIEKRQSVAFWCNPISGHATLYWYQQILGQGPKLLIQFQNNGVVDDSQLPKDRFSAERLKGVDSTLKIQPAKLEDSAVYLCASSLGPEAFFGQGTRLTVV.

This chain joins TRBV7-9 and TRBJ1-1, with D tentatively TRBD1 (6 bases). V shed 4 bases and J shed 1 base, with 13 bases lying between them. Germline values: CDR1 SEHNR, CDR2 FQNEAQ (reference sequence). The CDR3 runs to 15 residues. The CDR3 protein is CASSSGGRGNTEAFF. The CDR3 nucleotides are TGTGCCAGCAGCTCCGGGGGGCGCGGGAACACTGAAGCTTTCTTT.

The chain links TRBV27 to TRBJ1-1; a possible D gene is TRBD1 (5 bases). With 3 bases removed from V and 1 base from J, the gap between germline ends came to 9 bases. In germline, CDR1 is MNHEY, CDR2 SMNVEV (reference sequence). This CDR3 region has 14 residues. The CDR3 region is CASSLEGRNTEAFF. The CDR3 nucleotides are TGTGCCAGCAGTTTGGAGGGACGGAACACTGAAGCTTTCTTT.

The count of this clone is one. This chain joins TRBV7-2 and TRBJ2-7; 8 nucleotides align to TRBD1. Germline V lookup: CDR1 SGHTA, CDR2 FQGNSA. J gave up 3 bases and V 5 bases, and 3 bases lay outside the gene matches. This CDR3 is 13 amino acids long. CDR3 sequence reads: CASSTGTGYEQYF. The CDR3 coding sequence is TGTGCCAGCAGCACCGGGACAGGCTACGAGCAGTACTTC.

This clone is hyperexpanded in the sample. V and J are TRBV24-1 and TRBJ2-3, with D perhaps matching TRBD2 (6 bases). CDR1 is KGHDR and CDR2 is SFDVKD in the germline V gene. Trimming shortened V by 5 bases and J by 6 bases, and 11 bases separated the two germline ends. This CDR3 comprises 13 residues. The CDR3 nucleotides are TGTGCCACCAGTGCCGGGAGCGTCGATACGCAGTATTTT. Residues: CATSAGSVDTQYF.

This clone was found once. The V gene is TRBV19, the J gene TRBJ2-5; tentative D call: TRBD2 (6 bases). The CDR3 length is 13 residues. V was clipped by 3 bases and J by 6 bases, with 11 bases between them. Germline V gene sequence: CDR1 LNHDA, CDR2 SQIVND (reference sequence). The CDR3, as DNA: TGTGCCAGTAGTATTGGAGGGTTGCAGACCCAGTACTTC. This gives the protein CASSIGGLQTQYF. The full variable domain, its missing parts supplied by reference TRBV19 and TRBJ2-5, is DGGITQSPKYLFRKEGQNVTLSCEQNLNHDAMYWYRQDPGQGLRLIYYSQIVNDFQKGDIAEGYSVSREKKESFPLTVTSAQKNPTAFYLCASSIGGLQTQYFGPGTRLLVL.

The gene calls are TRBV20-1 and TRBJ1-2, with D perhaps TRBD1 (6 bases). The V gene lost 4 bases and the J gene lost 5 bases, with 8 bases spanning the gap. The CDR3 length is 11 residues. The V gene's germline CDR1 is DFQATT and CDR2 SNEGSKA (reference sequence). Here the CDR3 DNA reads TGCAGTGCTACGCAGGGGTATGGCTACACCTTC. It translates to CSATQGYGYTF.

The count of this clone is one. The chain links TRBV29-1 to TRBJ2-2; a possible D gene is TRBD2 (6 bases). This CDR3 comprises 15 residues. The germline V gene has CDR1 SQVTM and CDR2 ANQGSEA. The ends were cut back, 4 bases at V and 5 bases at J, with 17 bases in the middle. The CDR3 spells CSVGGRTFGTGELFF. Here the CDR3 DNA reads TGCAGCGTTGGGGGGAGGACCTTTGGTACCGGGGAGCTGTTTTTT.

V and J are TRBV10-3 and TRBJ1-3; the D gene is possibly TRBD1 (5 bases). CDR3 length equals 19 residues. CDR1 is ENHRY and CDR2 is SYGVKD in the germline V gene. Trimming shortened V by 3 bases and J by 3 bases, and 24 bases separated the two germline ends. CDR3 in amino acids: CAISEGFGADGGGGNTIYF. CDR3 bases: TGTGCCATCAGTGAAGGTTTCGGGGCGGATGGAGGAGGTGGAAACACCATATATTTT.

In this sample, this clone is medium-sized. The chain couples TRBV27 to TRBJ1-1; D is ambiguous. The CDR3 loop spans 13 amino acids. The V gene lost 2 bases and the J gene lost 7 bases, with 11 bases spanning the gap. Germline V lookup: CDR1 MNHEY, CDR2 SMNVEV (reference sequence). For the CDR3, the DNA is TGTGCCAGCAGTTTAGGCAGGCGGGGTGAAGCTTTCTTT. Its protein product is CASSLGRRGEAFF.